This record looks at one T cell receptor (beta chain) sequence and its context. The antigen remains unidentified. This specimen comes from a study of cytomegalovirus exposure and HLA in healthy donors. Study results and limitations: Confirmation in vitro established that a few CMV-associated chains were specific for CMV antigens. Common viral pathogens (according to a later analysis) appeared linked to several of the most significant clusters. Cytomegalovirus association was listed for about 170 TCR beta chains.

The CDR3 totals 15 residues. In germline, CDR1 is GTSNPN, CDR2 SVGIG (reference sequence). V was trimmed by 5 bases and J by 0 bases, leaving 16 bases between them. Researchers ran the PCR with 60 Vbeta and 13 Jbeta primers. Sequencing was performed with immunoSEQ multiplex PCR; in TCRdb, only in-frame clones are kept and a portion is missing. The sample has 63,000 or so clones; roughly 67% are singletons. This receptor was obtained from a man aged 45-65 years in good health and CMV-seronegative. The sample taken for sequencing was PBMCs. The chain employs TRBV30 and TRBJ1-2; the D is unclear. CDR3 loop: CAWRHKDLANYGYTF. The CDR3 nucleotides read TGTGCCTGGCGCCACAAAGATCTAGCTAACTATGGCTACACCTTC. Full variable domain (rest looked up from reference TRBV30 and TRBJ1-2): SQTIHQWPATLVQPVGSPLSLECTVEGTSNPNLYWYRQAAGRGLQLLFYSVGIGQISSEVPQNLSASRPQDRQFILSSKKLLLSDSGFYLCAWRHKDLANYGYTFGSGTRLTVV.